This TCR beta chain was profiled in a study of Ad26.COV2.S vaccination and SARS-CoV-2 variants. Across the study: Ad26.COV2.S shots went into the muscle once or twice, 56 days apart. General study findings and limits: Assessments of TCR breadth and depth may have underestimated the total T cell responses. For non-spike TCRs, breadth in vaccine recipients resembled that in placebo recipients.

Treatment given: around 19 received Ad26.COV2.S at low or high dose, single or two shots; about 5 received placebo; per-sample allocation not given. The study sampled participants on day 63 after the first vaccine or placebo injection. The data were produced by immunoSEQ multiplex PCR, yet TCRdb's version contains in-frame clones alone and is incomplete. This table has about 460,000 clones, 89% appearing once. In the case of this clone: What it recognizes is unknown.

Germline lookup yields CDR1 SGDLS and CDR2 YYNGEE. This CDR3 has 14 amino acids. V was clipped by 5 bases and J by 4 bases, with 15 bases between them. The receptor's source is a person aged 18-65 years who received the Ad26.COV2.S COVID-19 vaccine or a placebo. The V and J genes are TRBV9 and TRBJ1-2; a weak D match, TRBD1 (6 bases). Sequenced material: peripheral blood, taken in a trial of Ad26.COV2.S vaccine versus placebo. CDR3 DNA: TGTGCCAGCAGTGAATCAGGGACACCCTATGGCTACACCTTC. Its translation is CASSESGTPYGYTF.